These 12 T cell receptor beta chains were sequenced from one sample in a study of T-cell reconstitution after alpha-beta-depleted transplantation in children. Unique molecular identifiers tagged the TCRbeta library. TCRdb reanalysed the PCR reads using MiXCR and keeps one entry per CDR3 protein. The sample includes about 460,000 distinct CDR3 sequences, roughly a tenth seen only once; the top ten take roughly 2.1%. Sequenced material: PBMCs, taken before TCRalphabeta/CD19-depleted stem cell transplant. These receptors all come from a child aged 2 to 15 with inherited bone marrow failure, due to receive a stem cell transplant.

The chain links TRBV7-9 to TRBJ1-1; 7 bases map to TRBD1. J lost 1 base, V lost 1 base, and 6 bases had no gene match. CDR3 size: 16 residues. Germline V gene lookup returns CDR1 SEHNR and CDR2 FQNEAQ (reference sequence). The CDR3 loop is CASSLDRGVWNTEAFF. The CDR3 DNA is TGTGCCAGCAGCTTAGACAGGGGAGTATGGAACACTGAAGCTTTCTTT.

Many counts were recorded for this clonotype. The chain has TRBV5-5 and TRBJ1-2; D ambiguous. The CDR3 totals 13 residues. Trimming left V 4 bases short and J 8 bases short, with 15 bases between. The germline gives CDR1 SGHKS, CDR2 YYEKEE (reference sequence). The CDR3 loop reads CASSLVAARGYTF. Written as DNA, the CDR3 is TGTGCCAGCAGCCTGGTGGCAGCTCGAGGCTACACCTTC.

This clonotype occurred many times. This chain joins TRBV6-2 or TRBV6-3 and TRBJ2-1; no firm D call. The CDR3 totals 12 residues. Germline V gene data show CDR1 as MNHEY and CDR2 as SVGEGT. Trimming shortened V by 3 bases and J by 7 bases, and 7 bases separated the two germline ends. Here the CDR3 DNA reads TGTGCCAGCAGTTATTGGCAAAATGAGCAGTTCTTC. It specifies CASSYWQNEQFF.

The chain recombines TRBV11-2 with TRBJ2-5, with D perhaps TRBD1 (6 bases). This CDR3 is 15 amino acids long. Germline V gives CDR1 SGHAT, CDR2 FQNNGV. V lost 1 base, J lost 1 base, and 10 bases lay in between. Written as DNA, the CDR3 is TGTGCCAGCAGCTTAGGTTGGGACACCCAAGAGACCCAGTACTTC. Translating it yields CASSLGWDTQETQYF.

This clonotype was seen ten or more times. This rearrangement joins TRBV7-2 to TRBJ2-6; D is unresolved. The CDR3 extends over 15 amino acids. The V and J ends lost 2 bases and 0 bases respectively, with 5 bases between them. Germline CDR1 SGHTA, CDR2 FQGNSA. The CDR3 sequence: CASSLTASGANVLTF. In nucleotides, the CDR3 is TGTGCCAGCAGCTTAACCGCCTCTGGGGCCAACGTCCTGACTTTC. The whole variable domain, remainder taken from reference TRBV7-2 and TRBJ2-6, is GAGVSQSPSNKVTEKGKDVELRCDPISGHTALYWYRQSLGQGLEFLIYFQGNSAPDKSGLPSDRFSAERTGGSVSTLTIQRTQQEDSAVYLCASSLTASGANVLTFGAGSRLTVL.

The genes are TRBV4-3 and TRBJ1-1, with D perhaps matching TRBD1 (5 bases). Germline CDR1 is LGHNA and CDR2 is YSLEER. V lost 0 bases, J lost 4 bases, and 9 bases lay in between. The CDR3 extends over 14 amino acids. In nucleotides, the CDR3 is TGCGCCAGCAGCCAAGAGCCGGGGACCACTGAAGCTTTCTTT. Encoded protein: CASSQEPGTTEAFF.

In its sample, this clonotype was seen many times. The chain couples TRBV4-3 to TRBJ2-3, with a tentative D call TRBD2 (5 bases). V was shortened by 0 bases and J by 1 base, with 14 bases between the two germline ends. CDR3 size: 17 residues. CDR1 is LGHNA, CDR2 YSLEER, per germline. CDR3 DNA: TGCGCCAGCAGCCAAGATCTTCTAGCTCACGGCACAGATACGCAGTATTTT. This encodes CASSQDLLAHGTDTQYF.

This clonotype was counted between two and nine times. V is TRBV30 and J is TRBJ2-1, with TRBD2 matching over 11 bases. CDR1 is GTSNPN, CDR2 SVGIG, per germline (reference sequence). Trimming at V came to 3 bases and at J to 4 bases, leaving 2 bases not matched to a gene. The CDR3 runs 14 residues. In DNA, the CDR3 is TGTGCCTGGAGACTAGCGGGAGTTTACAATGAGCAGTTCTTC. Translation gives CAWRLAGVYNEQFF.

This chain connects TRBV18 to TRBJ2-7, with 10 bases matching TRBD1. CDR1 is KGHSH, CDR2 LQKENI, per germline. The CDR3 has 14 residues. The J segment lost 9 bases and the V segment lost 3 bases, leaving 8 bases of the junction unmatched. As DNA, the CDR3 is TGTGCCAGCTCACCTTCGACAGGGGGCGGACGGCAGTACTTC. Its translation is CASSPSTGGGRQYF.

This clonotype was detected many times. CDR3 sequence: CASSFPPGREGGNEQFF. DNA for the CDR3: TGTGCCAGCAGTTTCCCGCCCGGGCGGGAGGGAGGAAATGAGCAGTTCTTC. The V gene is TRBV28, the J gene TRBJ2-1; TRBD2 aligns across 9 bases. From germline, CDR1 is MDHEN and CDR2 SYDVKM. Trimming at V came to 3 bases and at J to 7 bases, leaving 13 bases not matched to a gene. CDR3 length: 17 residues.

This chain connects TRBV15 to TRBJ2-1; no reliable D call. Germline-derived CDR1 and CDR2 are LNHNV and YYDKDF (reference sequence). Deletions cut 6 bases from V and 11 bases from J, with 14 bases between. The CDR3 covers 12 residues. The CDR3, as DNA: TGTGCCACCAGTATTCTTACAACAAAGCAGTTCTTC. It codes for CATSILTTKQFF.

This clonotype was picked up many times. The chain joins TRBV5-1 to TRBJ1-5; maybe TRBD1 (6 bases). Germline V gene data show CDR1 as SGHRS and CDR2 as YFSETQ. The CDR3 covers 16 residues. V was cut by 4 bases and J by 3 bases, with 17 bases left in between. Written as DNA, the CDR3 is TGCGCCAGCAGCCCCCAAGGGGGAAATCTCAATCAGCCCCAGCATTTT. Amino acids: CASSPQGGNLNQPQHF.